This record covers a single T cell receptor (beta chain). Libraries were prepared by immunoSEQ multiplex PCR; TCRdb keeps only in-frame clonotypes and omits some of them. The data contain 9,500 to 15,000 clones, 60% to 75% of them singletons. The CDR3 spans 14 residues. The V end was cut by 1 base, the J end by 3 bases, with 10 bases between. Germline CDR1 is GTSNPN and CDR2 is SVGIG (reference sequence). This specimen belongs to a study of T cells after somatic rescue of genetic block. This chain links TRBV30 with TRBJ1-5; a possible D gene is TRBD1 (6 bases). Sequenced material: peripheral blood mononuclear cells (PBMCs). The TCR comes from a boy aged 10-17 years. As DNA, the CDR3 is TGTGCCTGGAGTGCTCAGGGGACCAATCAGCCCCAGCATTTT. It translates to CAWSAQGTNQPQHF.